The clone carrying this T cell receptor (beta chain) showed up just once. This specimen comes from a study of blood T cell repertoires in COVID-19. V gave up 0 bases and J gave up 8 bases; unmatched junction bases: 7. The CDR3 is 16 amino acids. Germline lookup yields CDR1 GTSNPN and CDR2 SVGIG (reference sequence). The protocol was immunoSEQ multiplex PCR, while the TCRdb copy is restricted to in-frame clones and leaves out a portion. This sample has 350,000 to 550,000 clones, with approximately 90% found just once. This chain joins TRBV30 and TRBJ2-1, with 13 bases matching TRBD2. Sequencing was carried out using peripheral blood. This TCR derives from a woman aged 25 to 39 with acute or convalescent COVID-19. The CDR3 DNA is TGTGCCTGGAGTGTCCGACTAGCGGGGGGCGTTCATGAGCAGTTCTTC. Protein sequence: CAWSVRLAGGVHEQFF.